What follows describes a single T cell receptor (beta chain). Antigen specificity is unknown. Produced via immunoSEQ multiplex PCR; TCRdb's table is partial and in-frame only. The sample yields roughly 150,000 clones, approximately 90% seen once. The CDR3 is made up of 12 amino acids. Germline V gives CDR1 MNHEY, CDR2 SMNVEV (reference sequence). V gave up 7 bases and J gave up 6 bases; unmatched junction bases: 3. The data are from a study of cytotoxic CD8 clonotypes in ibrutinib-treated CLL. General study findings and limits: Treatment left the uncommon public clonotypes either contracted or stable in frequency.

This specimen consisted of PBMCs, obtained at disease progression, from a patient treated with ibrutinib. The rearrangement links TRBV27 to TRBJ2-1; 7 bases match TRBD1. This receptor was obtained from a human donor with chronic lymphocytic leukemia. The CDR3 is CASTDRVNEQFF. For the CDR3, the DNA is TGTGCCAGCACTGACAGGGTCAATGAGCAGTTCTTC.